This TCR beta chain came from a study of cytomegalovirus exposure and HLA in healthy donors. This clone was counted only a few times. The junction had 4 bases not matched to a gene; V was cut back by 4 bases and J by 11 bases. Germline loops: CDR1 MNHEY, CDR2 SVGAGI. The CDR3 runs to 12 residues. 60 Vbeta and 13 Jbeta primers were used in PCR. Sequencing used immunoSEQ multiplex PCR; TCRdb keeps in-frame clones, though not all of them. The repertoire holds about 160,000 clones, with around four fifths as singletons. Sequences were obtained from PBMCs. The chain links TRBV6-5 to TRBJ1-1; TRBD1 aligns across 10 bases. The TCR comes from a man aged 45-65 years in good health and CMV-seropositive. CDR3 coding DNA: TGTGCCAGCAGTTGGACAGGGGGGGATGCTTTCTTT. It specifies CASSWTGGDAFF.